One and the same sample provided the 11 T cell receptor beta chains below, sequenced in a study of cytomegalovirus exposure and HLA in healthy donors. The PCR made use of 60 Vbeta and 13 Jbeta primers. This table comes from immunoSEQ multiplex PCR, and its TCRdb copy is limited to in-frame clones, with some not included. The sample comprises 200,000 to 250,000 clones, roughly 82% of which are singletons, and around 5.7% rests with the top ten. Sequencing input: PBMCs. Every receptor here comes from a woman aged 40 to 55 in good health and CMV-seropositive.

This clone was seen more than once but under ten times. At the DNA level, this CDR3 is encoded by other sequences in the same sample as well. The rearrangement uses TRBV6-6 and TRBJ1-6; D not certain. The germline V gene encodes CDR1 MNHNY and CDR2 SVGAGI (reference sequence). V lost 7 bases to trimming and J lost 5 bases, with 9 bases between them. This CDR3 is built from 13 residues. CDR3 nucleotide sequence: TGTGCCAGCATACAGAGTAATAATTCACCCCTCCACTTT. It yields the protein CASIQSNNSPLHF.

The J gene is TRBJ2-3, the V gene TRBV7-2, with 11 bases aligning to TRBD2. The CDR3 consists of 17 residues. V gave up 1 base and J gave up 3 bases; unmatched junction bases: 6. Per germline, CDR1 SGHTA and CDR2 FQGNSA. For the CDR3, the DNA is TGTGCCAGCAGCTTAGGGCTAGCGGGAGGTCTAACAGATACGCAGTATTTT. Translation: CASSLGLAGGLTDTQYF.

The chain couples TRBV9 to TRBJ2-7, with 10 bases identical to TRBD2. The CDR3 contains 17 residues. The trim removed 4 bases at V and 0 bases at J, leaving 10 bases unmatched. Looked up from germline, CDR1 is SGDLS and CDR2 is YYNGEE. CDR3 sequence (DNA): TGTGCCAGCAGCTCTCACGAAGGACTAGCGGCCTCCTACGAGCAGTACTTC. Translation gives CASSSHEGLAASYEQYF.

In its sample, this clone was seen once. CDR3 DNA: TGTGCCAGCAGCCCATTCGGGAGCTCCTACGAGCAGTACTTC. Translating gives CASSPFGSSYEQYF. The rearrangement links TRBV5-6 to TRBJ2-7; tentatively, D is TRBD2 (6 bases). From germline, CDR1 is SGHDT and CDR2 YYEEEE. The CDR3 is 14 amino acids. Trimming stripped 4 bases from V and 0 bases from J, with 11 bases between.

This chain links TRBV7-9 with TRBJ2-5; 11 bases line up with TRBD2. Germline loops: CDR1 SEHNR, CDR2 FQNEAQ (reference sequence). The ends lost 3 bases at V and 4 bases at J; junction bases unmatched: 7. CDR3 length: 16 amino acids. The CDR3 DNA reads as TGTGCCAGCAGCTTTGCCGGGACTAGCGGACGAGAGACCCAGTACTTC. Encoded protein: CASSFAGTSGRETQYF.

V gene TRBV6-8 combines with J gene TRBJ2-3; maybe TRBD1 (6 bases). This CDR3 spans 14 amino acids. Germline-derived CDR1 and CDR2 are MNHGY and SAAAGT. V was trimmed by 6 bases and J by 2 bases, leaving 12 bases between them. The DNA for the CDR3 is TGTGCCAGCAGCCAGGGGCAACACACAGATACGCAGTATTTT. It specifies CASSQGQHTDTQYF.

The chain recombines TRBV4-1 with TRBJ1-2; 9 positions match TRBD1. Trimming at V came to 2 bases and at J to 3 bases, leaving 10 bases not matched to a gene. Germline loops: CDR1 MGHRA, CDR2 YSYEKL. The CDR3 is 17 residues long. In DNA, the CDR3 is TGCGCCAGCAGCCAAATCGAGAACAGGGGGCGCGACTATGGCTACACCTTC. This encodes CASSQIENRGRDYGYTF.

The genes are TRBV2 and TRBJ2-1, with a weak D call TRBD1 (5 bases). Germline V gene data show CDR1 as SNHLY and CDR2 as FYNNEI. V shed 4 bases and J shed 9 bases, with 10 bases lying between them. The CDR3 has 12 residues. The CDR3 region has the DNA TGTGCCAGCAGTGTCCAGGGCCGTGAGCAGTTCTTC. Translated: CASSVQGREQFF.

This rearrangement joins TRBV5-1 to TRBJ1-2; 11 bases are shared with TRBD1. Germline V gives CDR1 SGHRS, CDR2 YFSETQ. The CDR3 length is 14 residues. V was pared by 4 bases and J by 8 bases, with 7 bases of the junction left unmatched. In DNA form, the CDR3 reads TGCGCCAGCAGCGTGGACAGGGGGCTGGAAGGCTACACCTTC. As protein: CASSVDRGLEGYTF.

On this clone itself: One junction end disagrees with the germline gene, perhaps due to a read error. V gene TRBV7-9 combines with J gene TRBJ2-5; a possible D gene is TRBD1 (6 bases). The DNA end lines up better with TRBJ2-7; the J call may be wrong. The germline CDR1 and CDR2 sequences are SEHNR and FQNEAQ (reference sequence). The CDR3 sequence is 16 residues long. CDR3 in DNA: TGTTCCAGCAGCCATCTTCAGGGGAGAGGCTCCTACGAGCAGTACTTC. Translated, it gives CSSSHLQGRGSYEQYF.

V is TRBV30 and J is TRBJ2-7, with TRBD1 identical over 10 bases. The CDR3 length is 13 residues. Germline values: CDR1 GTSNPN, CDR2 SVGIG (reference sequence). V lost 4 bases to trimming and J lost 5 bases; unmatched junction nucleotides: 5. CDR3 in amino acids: CAWTATGGHEQYF. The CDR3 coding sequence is TGTGCCTGGACCGCGACAGGGGGCCACGAGCAGTACTTC.